This T cell receptor beta chain was captured by sequencing in a study of OX40 agonist ivuxolimab in advanced cancers. Germline V gene lookup returns CDR1 SQVTM and CDR2 ANQGSEA. The CDR3 covers 11 residues. V was trimmed by 6 bases and J by 7 bases, leaving 10 bases between them. TCRdb keeps only in-frame clones here, not all; method: immunoSEQ multiplex PCR. The sample shows around 60,000 clones, about 87% of them seen only once. The genes are TRBV29-1 and TRBJ2-1; tentatively, D is TRBD2 (5 bases). The TCR was taken from an adult with an advanced solid tumor such as melanoma, head and neck, liver or kidney cancer. The material was CD4+ or CD8+ T cells sorted from blood, obtained in a trial of the OX40 agonist ivuxolimab. The DNA for the CDR3 is TGCAGCGTCAGCCGAGGGAATGAGCAGTTCTTC. Translating it yields CSVSRGNEQFF.